The next 22 T cell receptor beta chains were all read from a single sample in a study of shared clonotypes between healthy human individuals. Sequencing was performed with immunoSEQ multiplex PCR; in TCRdb, only in-frame clones are kept and a portion is missing. The sample lists roughly 1,800,000 clones; about 94% were seen once. Only CD45RO-negative cells positively selected for CCR7 counted as naive CD8 cells, so terminally differentiated effector memory CD45RA+ cells were excluded. The material sequenced was naive CD8+ T cells sorted from blood. These receptors all stem from a man aged 18-30 years in good health.

The J gene is TRBJ2-5, the V gene TRBV9, with D perhaps matching TRBD2 (6 bases). From germline, CDR1 is SGDLS and CDR2 YYNGEE. Trimming stripped 3 bases from V and 2 bases from J, with 8 bases between. This CDR3 is 13 amino acids long. CDR3 amino acids: CASSAGVQETQYF. As DNA, the CDR3 is TGTGCCAGCAGCGCGGGAGTTCAAGAGACCCAGTACTTC. Complete variable domain (other parts from reference TRBV9 and TRBJ2-5): DSGVTQTPKHLITATGQRVTLRCSPRSGDLSVYWYQQSLDQGLQFLIQYYNGEERAKGNILERFSAQQFPDLHSELNLSSLELGDSALYFCASSAGVQETQYFGPGTRLLVL.

Details on this clone: Other DNA sequences in this sample translate to the same CDR3. The chain joins TRBV7-9 to TRBJ2-3; no reliable D call. This CDR3 has 14 residues. Germline V lookup: CDR1 SEHNR, CDR2 FQNEAQ (reference sequence). The V end lost 1 base, the J end lost 0 bases, and 5 bases lay between the germline ends. The CDR3 sequence: CASSLEASTDTQYF. In DNA form, the CDR3 reads TGTGCCAGCAGCTTAGAAGCCAGCACAGATACGCAGTATTTT.

In this sample, this clone turned up once. The V gene is TRBV9, the J gene TRBJ2-1; D is unresolved. V lost 4 bases to trimming and J lost 10 bases, with 12 bases between them. From germline, CDR1 is SGDLS and CDR2 YYNGEE. CDR3 length equals 12 residues. As DNA, the CDR3 is TGTGCCAGCAGCTCGATGGTGGGAGAGCAGTTCTTC. It encodes CASSSMVGEQFF.

This chain connects TRBV11-3 to TRBJ2-2; the D is unclear. V lost 1 base to trimming and J lost 7 bases, with 16 bases between them. CDR3 length equals 16 residues. Germline CDR1 reads SGHNT; CDR2 reads YENEEA. The CDR3 region has the DNA TGTGCCAGCAGCTTAGGAACCCCCCCCTCCGGCGGGGAGCTGTTTTTT. Amino acid sequence: CASSLGTPPSGGELFF.

The chain has TRBV9 and TRBJ2-7, with D possibly being TRBD1 (5 bases). CDR1 SGDLS and CDR2 YYNGEE come from the germline V gene. CDR3 size: 15 residues. Trimming shortened V by 4 bases and J by 0 bases, and 14 bases separated the two germline ends. DNA of the CDR3: TGTGCCAGCAGCCCACAACCGACAGCCTCCTACGAGCAGTACTTC. It encodes CASSPQPTASYEQYF.

Here the CDR3 DNA reads TGTGCCAGCAGGCCCGGGACCCTAAATGAGCAGTTCTTC. This translates into CASRPGTLNEQFF. The chain is built from TRBV2 and TRBJ2-1, with D perhaps given as TRBD1 or TRBD2 (5 bases each). The germline V gene has CDR1 SNHLY and CDR2 FYNNEI. V shed 6 bases and J shed 7 bases, with 13 bases lying between them. This CDR3 is built from 13 residues.

The chain is built from TRBV11-2 and TRBJ2-2, with TRBD1 matching 7 bases. V shed 4 bases and J 6 bases; nucleotides not matched to a gene: 14. Germline V lookup: CDR1 SGHAT, CDR2 FQNNGV. This CDR3 has 17 amino acids. In DNA form, the CDR3 reads TGTGCCAGCAGCTCGCTCGACTGGACAGGTTATGCCGGGGAGCTGTTTTTT. Translating gives CASSSLDWTGYAGELFF.

Regarding this clone: This same CDR3 is encoded by further DNA sequences in the sample. J is TRBJ2-5 and V is TRBV27; no clear D. V dropped 4 bases and J dropped 5 bases, with 8 bases sitting between them. Germline V gene lookup returns CDR1 MNHEY and CDR2 SMNVEV (reference sequence). The CDR3 totals 12 residues. DNA of the CDR3: TGTGCCAGCAGTTCCCTTGGGGAGACCCAGTACTTC. Its protein is CASSSLGETQYF.

The chain is built from TRBV27 and TRBJ2-2, with no clear D. The CDR3 is made up of 15 amino acids. V shed 2 bases and J shed 0 bases, with 7 bases lying between them. Germline V gene sequence: CDR1 MNHEY, CDR2 SMNVEV (reference sequence). CDR3 DNA: TGTGCCAGCAGTTTACTGACACCGAACACCGGGGAGCTGTTTTTT. This translates into CASSLLTPNTGELFF.

This chain links TRBV28 with TRBJ2-5; TRBD1 might be the D (5 bases). The CDR3 length is 13 residues. Trimming cost V 6 bases and J 0 bases, with 8 bases left between them. The germline gives CDR1 MDHEN, CDR2 SYDVKM. The CDR3 region has the DNA TGTGCCAGCAGAGGACACCACCAAGAGACCCAGTACTTC. Its translation is CASRGHHQETQYF.

The genes are TRBV5-1 and TRBJ2-7; D not resolved. CDR1 and CDR2 from the germline V gene are SGHRS and YFSETQ. The CDR3 runs 13 residues. V gave up 2 bases and J gave up 1 base, with 7 bases separating them. The CDR3 loop reads CASSFGESYEQYF. The CDR3 DNA reads as TGCGCCAGCAGCTTTGGGGAATCCTACGAGCAGTACTTC.

The rearrangement links TRBV7-9 to TRBJ2-1; 7 bases match TRBD2. J lost 1 base, V lost 4 bases, and 10 bases had no gene match. The germline gives CDR1 SEHNR, CDR2 FQNEAQ (reference sequence). This CDR3 is built from 17 residues. The CDR3 DNA is TGTGCCAGCAGCTCCGGAAGCGGGAAGGGGTCCTACAATGAGCAGTTCTTC. It is translated as CASSSGSGKGSYNEQFF.

Comments on this clone: Other DNA sequences in the sample encode the same CDR3. The rearrangement joins TRBV6-6 to TRBJ2-7; D may be TRBD2 (6 bases). Germline CDR1 reads MNHNY; CDR2 reads SVGAGI (reference sequence). The CDR3 totals 14 residues. Trimming stripped 0 bases from V and 2 bases from J, with 8 bases between. In nucleotides, the CDR3 is TGTGCCAGCAGTTACTCGGAGGGAACCTACGAGCAGTACTTC. It yields the protein CASSYSEGTYEQYF.

The V gene is TRBV6-5, the J gene TRBJ1-1, with D possibly TRBD1 on 6 matching bases. Germline lookup yields CDR1 MNHEY and CDR2 SVGAGI. This CDR3 has 11 amino acids. V lost 10 bases, J lost 7 bases, and 13 bases lay in between. In DNA form, the CDR3 reads TGTGCCATGCTCTCGGACAGTGAAGCTTTCTTT. It codes for CAMLSDSEAFF.

This chain links TRBV6-5 with TRBJ1-6, with D uncertain. The V and J ends lost 7 bases and 9 bases respectively, with 16 bases between them. Germline V gene lookup returns CDR1 MNHEY and CDR2 SVGAGI. The CDR3 contains 14 residues. CDR3 nucleotides: TGTGCCAGCACCACGGAGGGCTGGGGTTCACCCCTCCACTTT. This sequence encodes CASTTEGWGSPLHF.

The V call is TRBV14, the J call TRBJ2-7; TRBD1 matches 10 bases. Germline assignment: CDR1 SGHDN and CDR2 FVKESK. Losses at the gene ends were 5 bases for V and 4 bases for J; bases not matched to a gene: 11. This CDR3 has 16 residues. Here the CDR3 reads CASSSPGTGVGYEQYF. The CDR3 DNA reads as TGTGCCAGCAGCTCCCCCGGGACAGGGGTCGGGTACGAGCAGTACTTC. Combining the CDR3 with reference TRBV14 and TRBJ2-7 gives the whole variable domain EAGVTQFPSHSVIEKGQTVTLRCDPISGHDNLYWYRRVMGKEIKFLLHFVKESKQDESGMPNNRFLAERTGGTYSTLKVQPAELEDSGVYFCASSSPGTGVGYEQYFGPGTRLTVT.

CDR3 sequence reads: CASSEIWPGAQSSYNSPLHF. The CDR3 DNA follows: TGTGCCAGCAGTGAAATATGGCCAGGGGCCCAAAGCTCCTATAATTCACCCCTCCACTTT. The chain uses TRBV6-1 and TRBJ1-6, with D perhaps TRBD1 (6 bases). CDR3 length: 20 amino acids. Trimming took off 2 bases at V and 0 bases at J, with 20 bases between the two ends. Germline CDR1 and CDR2: MNHNS and SASEGT.

This clone was counted once. This specimen includes other DNA sequences encoding the same CDR3. The chain recombines TRBV6-5 with TRBJ1-2; no firm D call. The ends were cut back, 0 bases at V and 4 bases at J, with 6 bases in the middle. The CDR3 consists of 13 residues. The germline gives CDR1 MNHEY, CDR2 SVGAGI. CDR3 sequence reads: CASSYSTGYGYTF. CDR3 coding DNA: TGTGCCAGCAGTTACTCGACCGGCTATGGCTACACCTTC.

The rearrangement uses TRBV6-5 and TRBJ2-2; D is unresolved. Germline V gene sequence: CDR1 MNHEY, CDR2 SVGAGI. This CDR3 comprises 13 residues. V dropped 6 bases and J dropped 6 bases, with 11 bases sitting between them. The CDR3 loop is CASSPVRAGELFF. The CDR3 DNA sequence: TGTGCCAGCAGCCCCGTCAGAGCCGGGGAGCTGTTTTTT.

The chain uses TRBV5-4 and TRBJ2-7, with TRBD1 matching 7 bases. With V trimmed by 3 bases and J by 3 bases, 9 bases remained unmatched. The V gene's germline CDR1 is SGHNT and CDR2 YYREEE (reference sequence). This CDR3 has 15 amino acids. The CDR3 protein is CASSSRTGNFYEQYF. As DNA, the CDR3 is TGTGCCAGCAGCTCCCGGACAGGAAACTTCTACGAGCAGTACTTC. Drawing the rest from reference TRBV5-4 and TRBJ2-7, the complete variable domain is ETGVTQSPTHLIKTRGQQVTLRCSSQSGHNTVSWYQQALGQGPQFIFQYYREEENGRGNFPPRFSGLQFPNYSSELNVNALELDDSALYLCASSSRTGNFYEQYFGPGTRLTVT.

The CDR3 sequence is CASSRGEYQETQYF. CDR3 bases: TGCGCCAGCAGTCGGGGGGAGTACCAAGAGACCCAGTACTTC. The rearrangement joins TRBV10-2 to TRBJ2-5; 7 bases fit TRBD2. Germline V gene lookup returns CDR1 WSHSY and CDR2 SAAADI. This CDR3 comprises 14 residues. The ends lost 5 bases at V and 0 bases at J; junction bases unmatched: 3.

This chain connects TRBV5-4 to TRBJ2-1, with D perhaps matching TRBD2 (5 bases). The CDR3 loop spans 14 amino acids. CDR1 is SGHNT and CDR2 is YYREEE in the germline V gene (reference sequence). V lost 4 bases to trimming and J lost 2 bases, with 10 bases between them. This CDR3 is CASSADLTYNEQFF. CDR3 nucleotides: TGTGCCAGCAGCGCGGACTTGACCTACAATGAGCAGTTCTTC.